What follows are 19 T cell receptor beta chains derived from one specimen sequenced in a study of blood T cell repertoires in COVID-19. This table comes from immunoSEQ multiplex PCR, and its TCRdb copy is limited to in-frame clones, with some not included. Of roughly 18,000 clones in the sample, roughly 89% were seen once. The sample consisted of peripheral blood. The source of these receptors is a man in his sixties with active COVID-19.

This sequence joins TRBV24-1 and TRBJ1-3; D remains unclear. This CDR3 has 13 residues. V gave up 5 bases and J gave up 2 bases, with 6 bases separating them. Germline CDR1 reads KGHDR; CDR2 reads SFDVKD. The CDR3 bases are TGTGCCACCAGTGCTACTACTGGAAACACCATATATTTT. It codes for CATSATTGNTIYF.

This chain connects TRBV5-5 to TRBJ1-5, with TRBD1 as a possible D gene (6 bases). The CDR3 runs 15 residues. V lost 1 base and J lost 3, with 11 bases in between. Per the germline V gene, CDR1 is SGHKS and CDR2 is YYEKEE (reference sequence). The CDR3 DNA follows: TGTGCCAGCAGCTTGTTGGACAGCTACAATCAGCCCCAGCATTTT. It specifies CASSLLDSYNQPQHF.

The rearrangement uses TRBV6-1 and TRBJ2-1; D unresolved. The ends were cut back, 5 bases at V and 3 bases at J, with 8 bases in the middle. The CDR3 extends over 13 amino acids. Germline V gene data show CDR1 as MNHNS and CDR2 as SASEGT. The CDR3 sequence: CASSLAYYNEQFF. The CDR3 DNA is TGTGCCAGCAGTTTGGCATACTACAATGAGCAGTTCTTC.

This sequence joins TRBV6-5 and TRBJ2-1, with 8 bases aligning to TRBD2. This CDR3 contains 13 residues. V gave up 2 bases and J gave up 10 bases; unmatched junction bases: 4. Germline V gene lookup returns CDR1 MNHEY and CDR2 SVGAGI. CDR3 DNA: TGTGCCAGCAGTTACGGACTAGCATACGAGCAGTTCTTC. It translates to CASSYGLAYEQFF.

This chain connects TRBV7-3 to TRBJ1-6; D is perhaps TRBD1 (5 bases). The CDR3 length is 20 residues. Germline V CDR1 and CDR2: SGHTA, FQGTGA. Deletions cut 3 bases from V and 0 bases from J, with 21 bases between. CDR3 bases: TGTGCCAGCAGCTTCACTCAGGGAATAGGGCTTAGCTCCTATAATTCACCCCTCCACTTT. It yields the protein CASSFTQGIGLSSYNSPLHF.

V usage is TRBV7-3 and J usage is TRBJ2-1; 8 bases agree with TRBD1. The V gene's germline CDR1 is SGHTA and CDR2 FQGTGA. CDR3 length: 12 residues. The J segment lost 8 bases and the V segment lost 4 bases, leaving 1 base of the junction unmatched. The CDR3 DNA reads as TGTGCCAGCAGCTCAGGGGGCTATGAGCAGTTCTTC. Translating gives CASSSGGYEQFF.

V gene TRBV6-2 or TRBV6-3 combines with J gene TRBJ2-7, with 8 nucleotides matching TRBD1. The CDR3 contains 16 residues. The junction had 14 bases not matched to a gene; V was cut back by 5 bases and J by 5 bases. Germline-derived CDR1 and CDR2 are MNHEY and SVGEGT. CDR3 region: CASSGPTGDLANEQYF. As DNA, the CDR3 is TGTGCCAGCAGTGGACCGACAGGGGACCTTGCCAACGAGCAGTACTTC.

The CDR3 sequence: CSVDVKGRDTEAFF. The CDR3 DNA reads TGCAGCGTTGATGTGAAGGGGAGGGACACTGAAGCTTTCTTT. This chain connects TRBV29-1 to TRBJ1-1; perhaps TRBD1 as D (5 bases). The germline V and J ends were trimmed by 3 bases and 3 bases, with 14 bases remaining between them. Germline CDR1 is SQVTM and CDR2 is ANQGSEA. The CDR3 loop spans 14 amino acids.

The CDR3 reads CASSQRGLAVTDTQYF. CDR3 sequence (DNA): TGTGCCAGCAGCCAAAGAGGACTAGCGGTCACAGATACGCAGTATTTT. This chain connects TRBV14 to TRBJ2-3, with 10 nucleotides matching TRBD2. The CDR3 length is 16 residues. CDR1 and CDR2 from the germline V gene are SGHDN and FVKESK. Losses at the gene ends were 2 bases for V and 2 bases for J; bases not matched to a gene: 4.

The V and J genes are TRBV5-1 and TRBJ2-5; maybe TRBD2 (6 bases). V lost 4 bases to trimming and J lost 5 bases, with 15 bases between them. CDR1 and CDR2 (germline): SGHRS, YFSETQ. CDR3 size: 14 residues. CDR3 DNA: TGCGCCAGCAGCCAATCACTAGCAGGGGAGACCCAGTACTTC. Translated, it gives CASSQSLAGETQYF.

The CDR3 here is CASSQGGTGPQNTQYF. DNA for the CDR3: TGTGCCAGCAGCCAAGGGGGGACAGGGCCACAGAATACGCAGTATTTT. This chain uses TRBV14 with TRBJ2-3; TRBD1 agrees at 9 bases. Germline V lookup: CDR1 SGHDN, CDR2 FVKESK. Losses at the gene ends were 1 base for V and 7 bases for J; bases not matched to a gene: 9. This CDR3 contains 16 residues.

This clone is medium-sized in the sample. V is TRBV7-9 and J is TRBJ2-7; TRBD1 agrees at 11 bases. V was clipped by 5 bases and J by 4 bases; unmatched bases: 10. The length of the CDR3 is 16 residues. Germline CDR1 reads SEHNR; CDR2 reads FQNEAQ (reference sequence). CDR3 DNA sequence: TGTGCCAGCAGCGAATCCCGGGACAGGGGGAAGTACGAGCAGTACTTC. Encoded protein: CASSESRDRGKYEQYF.

The J gene is TRBJ2-2, the V gene TRBV11-2; D is perhaps TRBD2 (6 bases). Trimming removed 1 base at V and 7 bases at J, with 13 bases between. CDR3 length: 15 amino acids. The germline V gene has CDR1 SGHAT and CDR2 FQNNGV. Here the CDR3 reads CASSLVSWGLGELFF. The CDR3 region has the DNA TGTGCCAGCAGCTTAGTTAGCTGGGGACTCGGGGAGCTGTTTTTT.

In this sample, this clone turned up once. The rearrangement links TRBV6-2 or TRBV6-3 to TRBJ2-3; 12 bases align to TRBD2. This CDR3 is built from 16 residues. Germline CDR1 MNHEY, CDR2 SVGEGT. The J segment lost 5 bases and the V segment lost 6 bases, leaving 9 bases of the junction unmatched. The CDR3 DNA reads TGTGCCAGCAGACCTACTAGCGGGGGGTTCGTAGATACGCAGTATTTT. This sequence encodes CASRPTSGGFVDTQYF.

This chain connects TRBV14 to TRBJ1-3; possible D gene TRBD1, 5 bases. From germline, CDR1 is SGHDN and CDR2 FVKESK. CDR3 size: 16 residues. V gave up 4 bases and J gave up 4 bases, with 17 bases separating them. This CDR3 reads CASSPGTLDAGNTIYF. CDR3 in DNA: TGTGCCAGCAGCCCGGGGACTCTGGACGCGGGAAACACCATATATTTT.

The chain uses TRBV4-2 and TRBJ1-4; 9 bases line up with TRBD1. CDR1 and CDR2 (germline): LGHNA, YNFKEQ. V trimming: 4 bases; J trimming: 7 bases; junction bases outside the gene matches: 7. The CDR3 runs 15 residues. CDR3 in DNA: TGTGCCAGCAGCCGCCCGGGACAGGGCGGTGAAAAACTGTTTTTT. Residues: CASSRPGQGGEKLFF.

The chain combines TRBV11-2 with TRBJ2-4; 7 bases align to TRBD1. J gave up 0 bases and V 1 base, and 3 bases lay outside the gene matches. Per germline, CDR1 SGHAT and CDR2 FQNNGV. This CDR3 comprises 16 residues. CDR3 nucleotide sequence: TGTGCCAGCAGCTTAGCGACAGGGCAAGCCAAAAACATTCAGTACTTC. This codes for CASSLATGQAKNIQYF.

The chain recombines TRBV9 with TRBJ2-3; 9 bases agree with TRBD2. J was trimmed by 0 bases and V by 0 bases; bases with no gene match: 8. The CDR3 has 18 residues. CDR1 and CDR2 from the germline V gene are SGDLS and YYNGEE. CDR3 amino acids: CASSVAAASGMSTDTQYF. CDR3 in DNA: TGTGCCAGCAGCGTAGCTGCCGCTAGCGGGATGAGCACAGATACGCAGTATTTT.

To note about this clone: Since the CDR3 does not end with the conserved phenylalanine or tryptophan, this likely comes from a read error. It is unclear where the CDR3 begins or ends on the DNA, so no DNA is shown, and the CDR3 is as TCRdb lists it. CDR3 protein: CASSEATASGGPQIRSIPRL. The rearrangement uses TRBV6-1 and TRBJ2-3; TRBD2, the D gene given by the table, was not confirmed from the DNA. Germline V gene data show CDR1 as MNHNS and CDR2 as SASEGT. The CDR3 is 20 residues long, counting both termini.